A selection of T cell receptor beta chains follows, all from one sample in a study of T cell changes during pregnancy in multiple sclerosis. The data were produced by immunoSEQ multiplex PCR, yet TCRdb's version contains in-frame clones alone and is incomplete. The data show about 34,000 clones, just over 90% seen once. Specimen: CD8+ T cells from peripheral blood mononuclear cells, collected in the second trimester of pregnancy. These receptors were taken from a female donor with multiple sclerosis, enrolled in a pregnancy study. Each CDR3 is given with its conserved first and last residue. A D gene is named only where the DNA matches it firmly. Size tells how often a clone was seen (once, few, many) or the class of an expanded clone, and some rows leave it out.

abundance: .; v_gene: TRBV29-1; j_gene: TRBJ2-1; d_gene: .; len: 15; CDR3aa: CSVEADGSSYNEQFF; CDR3nt: TGCAGCGTTGAGGCAGACGGGAGCTCCTACAATGAGCAGTTCTTC
abundance: .; v_gene: TRBV4-3; j_gene: TRBJ2-4; d_gene: TRBD2; len: 18; CDR3aa: CASSHTDGAGDTKNIQYF; CDR3nt: TGCGCCAGCAGCCATACCGACGGGGCGGGAGATACCAAAAACATTCAGTACTTC
abundance: .; v_gene: TRBV5-6; j_gene: TRBJ1-5; d_gene: .; len: 15; CDR3aa: CASSLALSGNQPQHF; CDR3nt: TGTGCCAGCAGCTTGGCCTTATCGGGCAATCAGCCCCAGCATTTT
abundance: .; v_gene: TRBV4-1; j_gene: TRBJ2-7; d_gene: TRBD2; len: 19; CDR3aa: CASSHHTGLAELGDYEQYF; CDR3nt: TGCGCCAGCAGCCACCACACGGGACTAGCGGAGCTCGGGGACTACGAGCAGTACTTC
abundance: .; v_gene: TRBV19; j_gene: TRBJ1-1; d_gene: .; len: 14; CDR3aa: CASSIWGGNTEAFF; CDR3nt: TGTGCCAGTAGTATCTGGGGGGGGAACACTGAAGCTTTCTTT
abundance: .; v_gene: TRBV30; j_gene: TRBJ2-7; d_gene: .; len: 11; CDR3aa: CACWGAYEQYF; CDR3nt: TGTGCCTGTTGGGGCGCCTACGAGCAGTACTTC
abundance: .; v_gene: TRBV5-4; j_gene: TRBJ2-1; d_gene: TRBD1; len: 15; CDR3aa: CASSPTGTAVNEQFF; CDR3nt: TGTGCCAGCAGCCCGACCGGGACAGCCGTCAATGAGCAGTTCTTC
abundance: .; v_gene: TRBV6-1; j_gene: TRBJ2-5; d_gene: TRBD2; len: 16; CDR3aa: CASSEGNAGGQETQYF; CDR3nt: TGTGCCAGCAGTGAAGGGAACGCGGGGGGCCAAGAGACCCAGTACTTC
abundance: medium-sized; v_gene: TRBV6-4; j_gene: TRBJ2-1; d_gene: TRBD1; len: 14; CDR3aa: CASSDGTGGNEQFF; CDR3nt: TGTGCCAGCAGTGACGGGACAGGGGGCAATGAGCAGTTCTTC
abundance: .; v_gene: TRBV7-2; j_gene: TRBJ2-7; d_gene: .; len: 13; CDR3aa: CASSSGLSYEQYF; CDR3nt: TGTGCCAGCAGCTCGGGACTTTCCTACGAGCAGTACTTC
abundance: .; v_gene: TRBV19; j_gene: TRBJ1-1; d_gene: TRBD1; len: 12; CDR3aa: CAGDRENTEAFF; CDR3nt: TGTGCCGGGGACAGGGAGAACACTGAAGCTTTCTTT
abundance: .; v_gene: TRBV13; j_gene: TRBJ2-7; d_gene: TRBD1; len: 15; CDR3aa: CASSFGTGGFYEQYF; CDR3nt: TGTGCCAGCAGCTTCGGGACAGGGGGTTTCTACGAGCAGTACTTC
abundance: .; v_gene: TRBV28; j_gene: TRBJ1-1; d_gene: TRBD1; len: 18; CDR3aa: CASSYTEKLDRGGTEAFF; CDR3nt: TGTGCCAGCAGTTATACTGAGAAACTGGACAGGGGGGGGACTGAAGCTTTCTTT
abundance: .; v_gene: TRBV6-1; j_gene: TRBJ2-1; d_gene: .; len: 18; CDR3aa: CASSEALLRQVYYNEQFF; CDR3nt: TGTGCCAGCAGTGAAGCGCTTTTGCGACAGGTGTACTACAATGAGCAGTTCTTC
abundance: .; v_gene: TRBV30; j_gene: TRBJ1-2; d_gene: .; len: 15; CDR3aa: CAWSVRAGLNYGYTF; CDR3nt: TGTGCCTGGAGTGTACGGGCAGGGCTTAACTATGGCTACACCTTC
abundance: .; v_gene: TRBV2; j_gene: TRBJ2-7; d_gene: TRBD2; len: 14; CDR3aa: CASSLAEGPYEQYF; CDR3nt: TGTGCCAGTAGCCTAGCGGAGGGACCCTACGAGCAGTACTTC
abundance: once; v_gene: TRBV14; j_gene: TRBJ2-1; d_gene: .; len: 17; CDR3aa: CASSPSTAAAFYNEQFF; CDR3nt: TGTGCCAGCAGCCCTTCCACAGCAGCGGCGTTTTACAATGAGCAGTTCTTC
abundance: once; v_gene: TRBV10-3; j_gene: TRBJ2-1; d_gene: .; len: 11; CDR3aa: CAISGVNEQFF; CDR3nt: TGTGCCATCAGCGGGGTGAATGAGCAGTTCTTC
abundance: .; v_gene: TRBV4-1; j_gene: TRBJ2-5; d_gene: .; len: 12; CDR3aa: CASSQDKETQYF; CDR3nt: TGCGCCAGCAGCCAGGACAAAGAGACCCAGTACTTC
abundance: .; v_gene: TRBV13; j_gene: TRBJ2-2; d_gene: .; len: 12; CDR3aa: CASSPHTGELFF; CDR3nt: TGTGCCAGCAGCCCTCACACCGGGGAGCTGTTTTTT
abundance: .; v_gene: TRBV27; j_gene: TRBJ1-2; d_gene: .; len: 16; CDR3aa: CASSLVGGRDNYGYTF; CDR3nt: TGTGCCAGCAGTTTGGTCGGGGGACGGGATAACTATGGCTACACCTTC
abundance: .; v_gene: TRBV4-3; j_gene: TRBJ2-1; d_gene: .; len: 15; CDR3aa: CASSQDFGGGNEQFF; CDR3nt: TGCGCCAGCAGCCAAGATTTCGGGGGAGGTAATGAGCAGTTCTTC
abundance: .; v_gene: TRBV13; j_gene: TRBJ2-7; d_gene: TRBD1; len: 13; CDR3aa: CASSEDRGYEQYF; CDR3nt: TGTGCCAGCAGCGAAGACAGGGGGTACGAGCAGTACTTC
abundance: .; v_gene: TRBV4-3; j_gene: TRBJ2-5; d_gene: TRBD1; len: 19; CDR3aa: CASSQDWGTGEGGQETQYF; CDR3nt: TGCGCCAGCAGCCAAGATTGGGGGACAGGGGAGGGGGGACAAGAGACCCAGTACTTC
abundance: .; v_gene: TRBV5-8; j_gene: TRBJ2-7; d_gene: TRBD2; len: 13; CDR3aa: CASSLVGGYEQYF; CDR3nt: TGTGCCAGCAGCTTGGTCGGGGGGTACGAGCAGTACTTC
abundance: .; v_gene: TRBV6-5; j_gene: TRBJ2-3; d_gene: .; len: 12; CDR3aa: CASSPGTDTQYF; CDR3nt: TGTGCCAGCAGCCCAGGGACAGATACGCAGTATTTT
abundance: .; v_gene: TRBV7-9; j_gene: TRBJ2-3; d_gene: TRBD2; len: 14; CDR3aa: CASSLLGGADTQYF; CDR3nt: TGTGCCAGCAGCTTACTGGGAGGGGCAGATACGCAGTATTTT
abundance: few; v_gene: TRBV2; j_gene: TRBJ1-1; d_gene: .; len: 15; CDR3aa: CASSDGGASFTEAFF; CDR3nt: TGTGCCAGCAGTGACGGAGGGGCGAGTTTTACTGAAGCTTTCTTT